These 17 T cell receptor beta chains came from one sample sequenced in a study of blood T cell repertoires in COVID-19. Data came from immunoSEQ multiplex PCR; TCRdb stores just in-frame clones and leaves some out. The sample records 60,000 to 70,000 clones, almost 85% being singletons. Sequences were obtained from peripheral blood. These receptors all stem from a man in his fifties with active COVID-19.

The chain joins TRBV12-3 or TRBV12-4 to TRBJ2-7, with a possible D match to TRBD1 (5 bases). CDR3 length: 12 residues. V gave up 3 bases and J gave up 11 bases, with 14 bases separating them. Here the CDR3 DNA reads TGTGCCAGCAGTTTCGGTAGGGTAGGGGAGTACTTC. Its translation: CASSFGRVGEYF.

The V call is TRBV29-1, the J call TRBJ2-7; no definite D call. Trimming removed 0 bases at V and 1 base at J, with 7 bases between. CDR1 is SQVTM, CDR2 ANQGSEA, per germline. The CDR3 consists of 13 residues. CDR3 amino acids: CSVEDPQSYEQYF. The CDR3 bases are TGCAGCGTTGAAGATCCACAGTCCTACGAGCAGTACTTC.

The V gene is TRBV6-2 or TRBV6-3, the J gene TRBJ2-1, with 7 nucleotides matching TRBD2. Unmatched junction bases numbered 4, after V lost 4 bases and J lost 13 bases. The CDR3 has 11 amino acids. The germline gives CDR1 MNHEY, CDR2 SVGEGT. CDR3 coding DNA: TGTGCCAGCAGTTCCCCGGGAGGCCAGTTCTTC. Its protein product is CASSSPGGQFF.

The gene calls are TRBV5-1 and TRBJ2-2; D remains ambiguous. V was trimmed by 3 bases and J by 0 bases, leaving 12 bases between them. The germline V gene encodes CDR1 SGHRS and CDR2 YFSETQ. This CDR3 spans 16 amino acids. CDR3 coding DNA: TGCGCCAGCAGCTACCGTCAAGCAACGAACACCGGGGAGCTGTTTTTT. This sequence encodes CASSYRQATNTGELFF.

This CDR3 reads CASSRGTNENTGELFF. The CDR3 DNA reads as TGCGCCAGCAGCCGGGGGACCAACGAAAACACCGGGGAGCTGTTTTTT. The chain joins TRBV5-1 to TRBJ2-2; D perhaps matches TRBD2 (6 bases). The CDR3 has 16 residues. Between the trimmed V and J ends, which lost 4 bases and 2 bases, there was a span of 15 bases. In germline, CDR1 is SGHRS, CDR2 YFSETQ.

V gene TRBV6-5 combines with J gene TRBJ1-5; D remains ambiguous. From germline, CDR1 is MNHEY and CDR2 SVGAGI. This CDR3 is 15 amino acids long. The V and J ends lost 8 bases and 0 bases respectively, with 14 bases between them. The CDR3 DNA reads TGTGCCAGCTCGGGGAATTACGATAGCAATCAGCCCCAGCATTTT. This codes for CASSGNYDSNQPQHF.

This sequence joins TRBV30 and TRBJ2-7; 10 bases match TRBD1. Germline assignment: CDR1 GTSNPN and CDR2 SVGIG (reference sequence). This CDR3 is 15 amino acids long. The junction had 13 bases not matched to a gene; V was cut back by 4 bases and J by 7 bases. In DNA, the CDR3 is TGTGCCTGGAACCCCCAAGGGACAGGGGCGGGGGAGCAGTACTTC. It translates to CAWNPQGTGAGEQYF. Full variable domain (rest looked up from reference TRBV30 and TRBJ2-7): SQTIHQWPATLVQPVGSPLSLECTVEGTSNPNLYWYRQAAGRGLQLLFYSVGIGQISSEVPQNLSASRPQDRQFILSSKKLLLSDSGFYLCAWNPQGTGAGEQYFGPGTRLTVT.

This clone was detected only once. The CDR3 loop reads CASSLKRESNEQFF. CDR3 sequence (DNA): TGTGCCAGCAGCTTAAAACGGGAGTCAAATGAGCAGTTCTTC. The rearrangement joins TRBV7-2 to TRBJ2-1; weak D call: TRBD2 (6 bases). The CDR3 is 14 residues long. The germline CDR1 and CDR2 sequences are SGHTA and FQGNSA. V lost 2 bases and J lost 7, with 12 bases in between.

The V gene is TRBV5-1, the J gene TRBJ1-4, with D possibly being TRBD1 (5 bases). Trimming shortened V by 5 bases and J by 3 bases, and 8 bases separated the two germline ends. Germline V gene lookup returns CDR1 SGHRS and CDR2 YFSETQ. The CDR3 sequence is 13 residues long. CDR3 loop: CASSRDSNEKLFF. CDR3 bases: TGCGCCAGCAGTAGGGACTCTAATGAAAAACTGTTTTTT. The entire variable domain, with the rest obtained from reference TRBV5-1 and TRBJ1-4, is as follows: KAGVTQTPRYLIKTRGQQVTLSCSPISGHRSVSWYQQTPGQGLQFLFEYFSETQRNKGNFPGRFSGRQFSNSRSEMNVSTLELGDSALYLCASSRDSNEKLFFGSGTQLSVL.

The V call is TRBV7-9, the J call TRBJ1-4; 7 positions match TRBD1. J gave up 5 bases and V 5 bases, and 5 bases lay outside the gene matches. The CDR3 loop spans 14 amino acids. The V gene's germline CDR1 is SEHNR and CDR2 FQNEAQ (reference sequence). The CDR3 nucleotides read TGTGCCAGCAGCACGGGACAGAGAAATGAAAAACTGTTTTTT. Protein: CASSTGQRNEKLFF.

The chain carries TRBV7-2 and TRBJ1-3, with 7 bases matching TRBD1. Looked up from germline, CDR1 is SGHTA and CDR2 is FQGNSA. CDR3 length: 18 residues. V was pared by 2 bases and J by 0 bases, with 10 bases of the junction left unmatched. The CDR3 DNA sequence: TGTGCCAGCAGCTTATCGTACGACAGGGTTTACTCTGGAAACACCATATATTTT. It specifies CASSLSYDRVYSGNTIYF. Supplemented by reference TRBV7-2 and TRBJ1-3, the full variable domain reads GAGVSQSPSNKVTEKGKDVELRCDPISGHTALYWYRQSLGQGLEFLIYFQGNSAPDKSGLPSDRFSAERTGGSVSTLTIQRTQQEDSAVYLCASSLSYDRVYSGNTIYFGEGSWLTVV.

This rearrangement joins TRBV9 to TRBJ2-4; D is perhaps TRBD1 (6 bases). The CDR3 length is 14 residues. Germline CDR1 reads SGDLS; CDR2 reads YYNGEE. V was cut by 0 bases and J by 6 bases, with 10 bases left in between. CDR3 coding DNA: TGTGCCAGCAGCGTAGGGGGGCAGGTAAACATTCAGTACTTC. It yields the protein CASSVGGQVNIQYF.

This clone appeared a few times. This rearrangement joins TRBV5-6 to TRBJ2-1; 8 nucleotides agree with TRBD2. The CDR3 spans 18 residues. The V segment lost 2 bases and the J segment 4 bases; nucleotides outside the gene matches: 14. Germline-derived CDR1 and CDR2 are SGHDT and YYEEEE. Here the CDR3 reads CASSFSGAKRGLYNEQFF. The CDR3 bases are TGTGCCAGCAGCTTTTCCGGCGCGAAGCGGGGGTTGTACAATGAGCAGTTCTTC. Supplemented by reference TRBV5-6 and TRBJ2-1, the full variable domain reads DAGVTQSPTHLIKTRGQQVTLRCSPKSGHDTVSWYQQALGQGPQFIFQYYEEEERQRGNFPDRFSGHQFPNYSSELNVNALLLGDSALYLCASSFSGAKRGLYNEQFFGPGTRLTVL.

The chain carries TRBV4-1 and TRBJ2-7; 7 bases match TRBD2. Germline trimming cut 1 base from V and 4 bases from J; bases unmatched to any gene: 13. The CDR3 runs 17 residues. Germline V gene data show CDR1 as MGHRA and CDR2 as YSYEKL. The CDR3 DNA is TGCGCCAGCAGCCAAGTTGCCCGGACTAGATCATTTTACGAGCAGTACTTC. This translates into CASSQVARTRSFYEQYF.

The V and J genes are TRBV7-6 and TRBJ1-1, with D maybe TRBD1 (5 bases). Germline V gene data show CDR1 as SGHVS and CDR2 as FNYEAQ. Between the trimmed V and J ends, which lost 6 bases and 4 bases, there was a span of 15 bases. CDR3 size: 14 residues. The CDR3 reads CASRITDSSTEAFF. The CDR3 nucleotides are TGTGCCAGCAGGATCACCGACAGTAGCACTGAAGCTTTCTTT.

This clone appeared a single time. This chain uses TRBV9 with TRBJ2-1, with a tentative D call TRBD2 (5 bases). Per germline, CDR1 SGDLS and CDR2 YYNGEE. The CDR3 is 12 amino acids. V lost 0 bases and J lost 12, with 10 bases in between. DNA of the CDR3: TGTGCCAGCAGCGTAGTCCAAACTAGGCAGTTCTTC. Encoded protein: CASSVVQTRQFF. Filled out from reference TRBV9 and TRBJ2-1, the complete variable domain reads DSGVTQTPKHLITATGQRVTLRCSPRSGDLSVYWYQQSLDQGLQFLIQYYNGEERAKGNILERFSAQQFPDLHSELNLSSLELGDSALYFCASSVVQTRQFFGPGTRLTVL.

Here the CDR3 DNA reads TGTGCCAGCAGCCCCACGGGAGGGGCTGAGCAGTTCTTC. Translation: CASSPTGGAEQFF. V usage is TRBV13 and J usage is TRBJ2-1; 8 bases align to TRBD2. Trimming took 5 bases from V and 9 from J; bases not matched to a gene: 6. The CDR3 covers 13 residues. Looked up from germline, CDR1 is PRHDT and CDR2 is FYEKMQ (reference sequence).